This is a list of T cell receptor beta chains from one sample in a study of regulatory T cells in long-lasting Graves disease. TCRdb re-derived calls from the multiplex PCR reads in MiXCR, one entry per CDR3 protein. The sample carries hundreds of thousands of distinct CDR3 sequences, roughly 15% recorded once. The data were also submitted as part of a second study, on T cells in Graves' hyperthyroidism and ophthalmopathy.

Sequences were derived from peripheral blood mononuclear cells (PBMCs), sampled at new diagnosis, from a patient treated with antithyroid drugs. These receptors all stem from a woman younger than 45 with Graves disease. Both conserved end residues are part of each CDR3. A D gene is named only where the DNA matches it firmly. Not every row has a clone size; where given, it reads once, few, many or a size class.

cdr3_nt | cdr3_aa | v_call | d_call | clone_size | j_call
TGTGCCAGCAAGGGTGGAGATACGCAGTATTTT | CASKGGDTQYF | TRBV13 | - | - | TRBJ2-3
TGTGCCAGCAGTTACTCACCTAGCGGGGTAGCCAAAAACATTCAGTACTTC | CASSYSPSGVAKNIQYF | TRBV6-9 | TRBD2 | - | TRBJ2-4
TGTGCCAGCAGCAGTCCTACGACTAGGGGCTATGGCTACACCTTC | CASSSPTTRGYGYTF | TRBV28 | - | - | TRBJ1-2
TGTGCCAGCAGGACCACCGGGACAACCTCAGATACGCAGTATTTT | CASRTTGTTSDTQYF | TRBV28 | - | many | TRBJ2-3
TGTGCCAGCAGTTCCCCCGCACCCCGTGGGACCCAGTACTTC | CASSSPAPRGTQYF | TRBV6-2/TRBV6-3 | - | many | TRBJ2-5
TGTGCCAGCAACGGCAGGGGACTAGCCACTGAAGCTTTCTTT | CASNGRGLATEAFF | TRBV2 | - | many | TRBJ1-1
TGTGCCAGCAACTCCTATATACAAGAGCTCTACGAGCAGTACTTC | CASNSYIQELYEQYF | TRBV6-1 | - | many | TRBJ2-7
TGCAGTGCTCCGAGACAGTCGCGCGATACGCAGTATTTT | CSAPRQSRDTQYF | TRBV20-1 | - | few | TRBJ2-3
TGCGCCAGCAGCGGCCGGGACAGGGACCCCTCGGGCGAGCAGTACTTC | CASSGRDRDPSGEQYF | TRBV5-1 | TRBD1 | many | TRBJ2-7
TGTGCCAGCTCTCGGGGGGGGCAGGGGGCCCATGAGCAGTTCTTC | CASSRGGQGAHEQFF | TRBV2 | - | few | TRBJ2-1
TGTGCCAGCAGACAGGGTCCGGCACCATATGGCTACACCTTC | CASRQGPAPYGYTF | TRBV2 | - | many | TRBJ1-2
TGCGCCAGCAGCCTTCGGACAGGGGGATCGAACACTGAAGCTTTCTTT | CASSLRTGGSNTEAFF | TRBV5-1 | TRBD1 | many | TRBJ1-1
TGTGCTAGTGGTTTGGGGCGACTAGCGGGAGCAGATACGCGGTATTTT | CASGLGRLAGADTRYF | TRBV12-5 | TRBD2 | - | TRBJ2-3
TGCAGTGCCTCCGTCAGCCGGGGTGGTGGCTACACCTTC | CSASVSRGGGYTF | TRBV20-1 | - | - | TRBJ1-2
TGTGCCAGCAGTTTACAACAGGGAATTCAGCCCCAGCATTTT | CASSLQQGIQPQHF | TRBV12-3/TRBV12-4 | - | few | TRBJ1-5
TGTGCCAGCAGCCACACAGGGGAAGCAAATGAGCAGTTCTTC | CASSHTGEANEQFF | TRBV11-2 | TRBD1 | many | TRBJ2-1
TGTGCCAGCAGCCCCCTGGTGACCCGACAGGGGGTGGATGAAAAACTGTTTTTT | CASSPLVTRQGVDEKLFF | TRBV7-8 | TRBD1 | - | TRBJ1-4
TGTGCCAGTTGGGGGGGCGGAGGCTATGGCTACACCTTC | CASWGGGGYGYTF | TRBV28 | - | many | TRBJ1-2
TGTGCCAGCAGCTTTCAACCGACTAGCGGGATTTCCTACGAGCAGTACTTC | CASSFQPTSGISYEQYF | TRBV7-9 | TRBD2 | - | TRBJ2-7
TGTGCCATCTCGGGACTAGCGGGCACCGGGGAGCTGTTTTTT | CAISGLAGTGELFF | TRBV10-3 | TRBD2 | few | TRBJ2-2
TGTGCCACCAGTGCCGGGGGTGGCTACACCTTC | CATSAGGGYTF | TRBV24-1 | - | few | TRBJ1-2
TGCAGCGTTGCTGATAGCGGGTTGTTCTACAATGAGCAGTTCTTC | CSVADSGLFYNEQFF | TRBV29-1 | TRBD2 | many | TRBJ2-1
TGCAGCGTTGAAGTGTACGACAGGGATGTCAATGAGCAGTTCTTC | CSVEVYDRDVNEQFF | TRBV29-1 | TRBD1 | - | TRBJ2-1
TGTGCCAGCAGCTCCTGGGATCTGACTCGAGGCAATGAGCAGTTCTTC | CASSSWDLTRGNEQFF | TRBV7-9 | - | many | TRBJ2-1
TGTGCCAGCAGCCCCAAGGTGAATTCACCCCTCCACTTT | CASSPKVNSPLHF | TRBV3-1 | - | - | TRBJ1-6
TGTGCCAGCAGCTTGTCCCCCTCCGAGACATCCTTCCAGCCCCAGCATTTT | CASSLSPSETSFQPQHF | TRBV5-5 | - | few | TRBJ1-5
TGTGCCAGCAGCCCGCAGGTCGGGGCCCGGGAGACCCAGTACTTC | CASSPQVGARETQYF | TRBV14 | - | few | TRBJ2-5
TGTGCCAGCACCCAGGGGATGGTCCCGGGAGAGCAGTACTTC | CASTQGMVPGEQYF | TRBV7-9 | - | many | TRBJ2-7
TGTGCCAGCAGCGTAGGACTAGCGGGGAACTACGAGCAGTACTTC | CASSVGLAGNYEQYF | TRBV11-2 | TRBD2 | few | TRBJ2-7